This passage covers 31 T cell receptor beta chains from one sample sequenced in a study of beta chain features in type 1 diabetes. Expressed TCRB transcripts were sequenced because the isolated RNA had all been reverse transcribed beforehand. Data came from immunoSEQ multiplex PCR; TCRdb stores just in-frame clones and leaves some out. Among some 290,000 clones listed, approximately 15% were seen once. These TCRs are of unknown antigen specificity. Study-level results: In every one of the four CD4+ subsets, TCRB CDR3s were moderately but significantly shorter in Type 1 diabetes patients.

The source material was naive CD4+ T cells from blood. All receptors derive from a young man with type 1 diabetes.

In this sample, this clone turned up a few times. V usage is TRBV5-1 and J usage is TRBJ2-3; 9 nucleotides align to TRBD2. V trimming: 5 bases; J trimming: 1 base; junction bases outside the gene matches: 5. Germline values: CDR1 SGHRS, CDR2 YFSETQ. This CDR3 is 15 amino acids long. CDR3 loop: CASRTWTSGTDTQYF. CDR3 nucleotides: TGCGCCAGCAGGACTTGGACTAGCGGCACAGATACGCAGTATTTT.

The chain links TRBV9 to TRBJ2-2; D may be TRBD2 (5 bases). This CDR3 comprises 12 residues. Trimming cost V 5 bases and J 15 bases, with 17 bases left between them. Germline V gene sequence: CDR1 SGDLS, CDR2 YYNGEE. DNA for the CDR3: TGTGCCAGCAGTACCGATTCGGAGGTTGTGTTTTTT. Its protein is CASSTDSEVVFF. Drawing the rest from reference TRBV9 and TRBJ2-2, the complete variable domain is DSGVTQTPKHLITATGQRVTLRCSPRSGDLSVYWYQQSLDQGLQFLIQYYNGEERAKGNILERFSAQQFPDLHSELNLSSLELGDSALYFCASSTDSEVVFFGEGSRLTVL.

The V and J genes are TRBV28 and TRBJ2-1; a possible D gene is TRBD1 (5 bases). CDR1 and CDR2 from the germline V gene are MDHEN and SYDVKM. The CDR3 covers 12 residues. Between the trimmed V and J ends, which lost 10 bases and 12 bases, there was a span of 19 bases. Here the CDR3 DNA reads TGTGCCACCCTTGGGGCAGGGAATAGGCAGTTCTTC. Its protein is CATLGAGNRQFF.

This clone was detected only a few times. This chain's CDR3 is CSVEDTRGGARETQYF. The CDR3 coding sequence is TGCAGCGTTGAAGATACGAGGGGGGGGGCTCGAGAGACCCAGTACTTC. V and J are TRBV29-1 and TRBJ2-5; TRBD2 is a possible D gene (7 bases). Trimming cost V 0 bases and J 4 bases, with 18 bases left between them. The CDR3 sequence is 16 residues long. CDR1 SQVTM and CDR2 ANQGSEA come from the germline V gene.

V gene TRBV18 combines with J gene TRBJ1-5, with a possible D match to TRBD1 (5 bases). Germline CDR1 reads KGHSH; CDR2 reads LQKENI. Trimming pared 2 bases from V and 6 bases from J, leaving 11 bases between. The CDR3 consists of 14 residues. CDR3: CASSPIGEGQPQHF. In nucleotides, the CDR3 is TGTGCCAGCTCACCAATAGGGGAAGGTCAGCCCCAGCATTTT.

The rearrangement uses TRBV6-5 and TRBJ2-5; tentatively, D is TRBD1 (6 bases). This CDR3 region has 14 residues. Germline lookup yields CDR1 MNHEY and CDR2 SVGAGI. V lost 2 bases and J lost 3, with 10 bases in between. The CDR3 protein is CASSYSTGKETQYF. The CDR3 nucleotides are TGTGCCAGCAGTTACAGTACAGGGAAAGAGACCCAGTACTTC.

CDR3 in amino acids: CASSATSGSYNEQFF. The CDR3 region has the DNA TGTGCCAGCAGTGCCACTAGCGGTTCCTACAATGAGCAGTTCTTC. The chain employs TRBV6-1 and TRBJ2-1; 8 bases fit TRBD2. The junction had 3 bases not matched to a gene; V was cut back by 4 bases and J by 1 base. The CDR3 is made up of 15 amino acids. CDR1 is MNHNS, CDR2 SASEGT, per germline.

A few counts support this clone. CDR3: CATSRDQGVETQYF. The CDR3 nucleotides read TGTGCCACCAGCAGAGATCAAGGGGTAGAGACCCAGTACTTC. The J gene is TRBJ2-5, the V gene TRBV15, with a tentative D call TRBD1 (5 bases). The CDR3 sequence is 14 residues long. The germline gives CDR1 LNHNV, CDR2 YYDKDF (reference sequence). Trimming shortened V by 0 bases and J by 4 bases, and 9 bases separated the two germline ends.

J is TRBJ2-7 and V is TRBV19; TRBD2 matches at 8 bases. Trimming removed 2 bases from V and 3 bases from J; junction bases left unmatched: 0. Germline CDR1 is LNHDA and CDR2 is SQIVND (reference sequence). The CDR3 length is 13 residues. In nucleotides, the CDR3 is TGTGCCAGTAGTATACGGGAGGGCTACGAGCAGTACTTC. Protein: CASSIREGYEQYF. The full variable domain, completed using reference TRBV19 and TRBJ2-7, is DGGITQSPKYLFRKEGQNVTLSCEQNLNHDAMYWYRQDPGQGLRLIYYSQIVNDFQKGDIAEGYSVSREKKESFPLTVTSAQKNPTAFYLCASSIREGYEQYFGPGTRLTVT.

The chain links TRBV4-2 to TRBJ2-1; maybe TRBD2 (5 bases). The CDR3 has 14 residues. The germline V gene has CDR1 LGHNA and CDR2 YNFKEQ. Deletions cut 4 bases from V and 1 base from J, with 8 bases between. This chain's CDR3 is CASSRSGSYNEQFF. CDR3 sequence (DNA): TGTGCCAGCAGCCGCTCGGGGTCCTACAATGAGCAGTTCTTC.

This clone was picked up one time. The chain recombines TRBV2 with TRBJ1-2; TRBD1 matches 7 bases. Unmatched junction bases numbered 7, after V lost 9 bases and J lost 6 bases. The germline gives CDR1 SNHLY, CDR2 FYNNEI. CDR3 length: 12 residues. CDR3 in amino acids: CARAEGAHGYTF. The CDR3 DNA reads TGTGCCAGGGCGGAGGGGGCGCATGGCTACACCTTC.

The V gene is TRBV9, the J gene TRBJ2-7, with 11 bases aligning to TRBD2. J lost 1 base, V lost 8 bases, and 5 bases had no gene match. CDR3 length equals 14 residues. The germline CDR1 and CDR2 sequences are SGDLS and YYNGEE. CDR3 sequence (DNA): TGTGCCAGAGGGACTAGCGGACAGTCCTACGAGCAGTACTTC. It yields the protein CARGTSGQSYEQYF.

This clone showed up just a few times. The chain has TRBV5-6 and TRBJ2-3; weak D call: TRBD2 (6 bases). V lost 4 bases, J lost 2 bases, and 17 bases lay in between. Germline V gene sequence: CDR1 SGHDT, CDR2 YYEEEE. CDR3 length: 16 amino acids. The CDR3 loop reads CASSMRGSSTTDTQYF. The CDR3, as DNA: TGTGCCAGCAGCATGCGGGGAAGCTCCACCACAGATACGCAGTATTTT.

This clone was recorded a few times. This chain joins TRBV29-1 and TRBJ1-2, with no clear D. Trimming removed 6 bases from V and 8 bases from J, with 13 bases in between. There are 11 residues in the CDR3. Germline V gene sequence: CDR1 SQVTM, CDR2 ANQGSEA. CDR3 amino acids: CSVEEGWGYTF. Written as DNA, the CDR3 is TGCAGCGTCGAGGAGGGTTGGGGCTACACCTTC.

This sequence joins TRBV11-2 and TRBJ2-3; D unresolved. Trimming removed 5 bases from V and 8 bases from J, with 11 bases in between. Germline V CDR1 and CDR2: SGHAT, FQNNGV. The length of the CDR3 is 12 residues. CDR3 amino acids: CASSPLPGTQYF. Written as DNA, the CDR3 is TGTGCCAGCAGCCCGCTACCGGGTACGCAGTATTTT. The entire variable domain, with the rest obtained from reference TRBV11-2 and TRBJ2-3, is as follows: EAGVAQSPRYKIIEKRQSVAFWCNPISGHATLYWYQQILGQGPKLLIQFQNNGVVDDSQLPKDRFSAERLKGVDSTLKIQPAKLEDSAVYLCASSPLPGTQYFGPGTRLTVL.

The chain has TRBV2 and TRBJ2-7, with no clear D. This CDR3 is 11 amino acids long. Germline V lookup: CDR1 SNHLY, CDR2 FYNNEI. V was cut by 6 bases and J by 13 bases, with 16 bases left in between. CDR3 nucleotides: TGTGCCAGCAGATTGGCCGAGAACAGATACTTC. Translated, it gives CASRLAENRYF.

V is TRBV7-2 and J is TRBJ2-7; perhaps TRBD2 as D (6 bases). Germline CDR1 reads SGHTA; CDR2 reads FQGNSA. Trimming took 3 bases from V and 0 from J, leaving 12 bases between them. CDR3 length equals 15 residues. CDR3 bases: TGTGCCAGCAGCTTCAGTCGGGAGAGCTCCTACGAGCAGTACTTC. This codes for CASSFSRESSYEQYF.

In its sample, this clone was seen a few times. The chain employs TRBV5-1 and TRBJ2-3; 8 bases are a match to TRBD2. The CDR3 extends over 14 amino acids. Germline loops: CDR1 SGHRS, CDR2 YFSETQ. J lost 5 bases, V lost 3 bases, and 5 bases had no gene match. CDR3 sequence (DNA): TGCGCCAGCAGCTCGGGAGGGCCGGAAGATACGCAGTATTTT. Residues: CASSSGGPEDTQYF.

The table lists this clone with a few counts. V gene TRBV28 combines with J gene TRBJ2-1, with D possibly matching TRBD2 (6 bases). Germline loops: CDR1 MDHEN, CDR2 SYDVKM. The CDR3 has 10 amino acids. The V gene lost 8 bases and the J gene lost 7 bases, with 6 bases spanning the gap. CDR3: CASGGNEQFF. The CDR3 DNA is TGTGCCAGCGGGGGGAATGAGCAGTTCTTC.

J is TRBJ2-5 and V is TRBV4-2; weak D call: TRBD2 (5 bases). The V gene lost 4 bases and the J gene lost 1 base, with 13 bases spanning the gap. The CDR3 is 15 residues long. Germline V CDR1 and CDR2: LGHNA, YNFKEQ. DNA for the CDR3: TGTGCCAGCAGCCTTTCCGAGGGTGCCCAAGAGACCCAGTACTTC. This translates into CASSLSEGAQETQYF.

This clone came up a few times. This sequence joins TRBV5-4 and TRBJ2-7, with 7 bases matching TRBD1. The CDR3 runs 15 residues. The germline V gene encodes CDR1 SGHNT and CDR2 YYREEE (reference sequence). J was trimmed by 6 bases and V by 2 bases; bases with no gene match: 11. As DNA, the CDR3 is TGTGCCAGCAGCTTATTGACAGGGTCGGTCGGCGAGCAGTACTTC. This encodes CASSLLTGSVGEQYF.

This clone was seen a handful of times. The chain is built from TRBV4-2 and TRBJ2-2; 9 positions match TRBD1. The length of the CDR3 is 17 residues. With 0 bases clipped from V and 7 bases from J, the junction kept 9 bases outside the gene matches. Per the germline V gene, CDR1 is LGHNA and CDR2 is YNFKEQ. CDR3 sequence reads: CASSQEPGQGLGGELFF. DNA for the CDR3: TGTGCCAGCAGCCAAGAGCCGGGACAGGGATTGGGCGGGGAGCTGTTTTTT.

The chain employs TRBV9 and TRBJ2-2; D uncertain. Trimming took off 0 bases at V and 2 bases at J, with 8 bases between the two ends. The CDR3 totals 15 residues. Germline assignment: CDR1 SGDLS and CDR2 YYNGEE. The CDR3, as DNA: TGTGCCAGCAGCGTAGTCCCCGGTAACACCGGGGAGCTGTTTTTT. Protein sequence: CASSVVPGNTGELFF.

The chain is built from TRBV2 and TRBJ2-1, with 7 nucleotides matching TRBD2. The V gene end was trimmed by 2 bases and the J gene end by 6 bases; junction bases not matched to a gene: 10. CDR1 and CDR2 from the germline V gene are SNHLY and FYNNEI. This CDR3 comprises 16 residues. CDR3 residues: CASSEIGGSLFNEQFF. In nucleotides, the CDR3 is TGTGCCAGCAGTGAAATCGGCGGGAGTCTGTTCAATGAGCAGTTCTTC. Drawing the rest from reference TRBV2 and TRBJ2-1, the complete variable domain is EPEVTQTPSHQVTQMGQEVILRCVPISNHLYFYWYRQILGQKVEFLVSFYNNEISEKSEIFDDQFSVERPDGSNFTLKIRSTKLEDSAMYFCASSEIGGSLFNEQFFGPGTRLTVL.

The V call is TRBV4-1, the J call TRBJ2-2; D perhaps matches TRBD2 (6 bases). This CDR3 has 18 amino acids. V lost 0 bases and J lost 1, with 15 bases in between. Germline CDR1 is MGHRA and CDR2 is YSYEKL. The CDR3 sequence is CASSQDRAAGLNTGELFF. Here the CDR3 DNA reads TGCGCCAGCAGCCAAGATCGGGCGGCGGGGTTGAACACCGGGGAGCTGTTTTTT.

This sequence joins TRBV6-4 and TRBJ2-3; D is perhaps TRBD2 (6 bases). From germline, CDR1 is MRHNA and CDR2 SNTAGT. The CDR3 is made up of 14 amino acids. The V end was cut by 4 bases, the J end by 3 bases, with 11 bases between. The CDR3 is CASSVRGGTDTQYF. The CDR3 coding sequence is TGTGCCAGCAGTGTAAGGGGAGGTACAGATACGCAGTATTTT.

This chain joins TRBV5-1 and TRBJ2-1, with D maybe TRBD2 (6 bases). The CDR3 contains 15 residues. Germline V CDR1 and CDR2: SGHRS, YFSETQ. V was cut by 0 bases and J by 4 bases, with 11 bases left in between. DNA of the CDR3: TGCGCCAGCAGCTTGGCGGGAGCGCAATACAATGAGCAGTTCTTC. It is translated as CASSLAGAQYNEQFF. Together with reference TRBV5-1 and TRBJ2-1, the CDR3 gives the full variable domain: KAGVTQTPRYLIKTRGQQVTLSCSPISGHRSVSWYQQTPGQGLQFLFEYFSETQRNKGNFPGRFSGRQFSNSRSEMNVSTLELGDSALYLCASSLAGAQYNEQFFGPGTRLTVL.

This clone was detected a few times. The chain links TRBV14 to TRBJ1-2, with D unclear. The CDR3 contains 14 residues. Looked up from germline, CDR1 is SGHDN and CDR2 is FVKESK. The V gene lost 0 bases and the J gene lost 6 bases, with 11 bases spanning the gap. The DNA for the CDR3 is TGTGCCAGCAGCCAAGACGCCAGGTATAATGGCTACACCTTC. Translation: CASSQDARYNGYTF. Drawing the rest from reference TRBV14 and TRBJ1-2, the complete variable domain is EAGVTQFPSHSVIEKGQTVTLRCDPISGHDNLYWYRRVMGKEIKFLLHFVKESKQDESGMPNNRFLAERTGGTYSTLKVQPAELEDSGVYFCASSQDARYNGYTFGSGTRLTVV.

This clone was counted only a few times. The CDR3 nucleotides are TGTGCCAGCAGCTTAAGCGGGGCGGCTAGCGGGAGCCACGAGCAGTACTTC. It encodes CASSLSGAASGSHEQYF. The rearrangement joins TRBV7-2 to TRBJ2-7, with 10 bases matching TRBD2. CDR3 size: 17 residues. The V segment lost 2 bases and the J segment 5 bases; nucleotides outside the gene matches: 12. CDR1 is SGHTA and CDR2 is FQGNSA in the germline V gene.

This clone showed up just a few times. The gene calls are TRBV28 and TRBJ2-7; D may be TRBD2 (6 bases). The CDR3 sequence is 15 residues long. The germline CDR1 and CDR2 sequences are MDHEN and SYDVKM. Trimming left V 2 bases short and J 3 bases short, with 14 bases between. In DNA form, the CDR3 reads TGTGCCAGCAGTTTAGGTGGAGGGCAAGTCTACGAGCAGTACTTC. Its protein is CASSLGGGQVYEQYF.

The chain has TRBV19 and TRBJ1-5; D gene uncertain. Per germline, CDR1 LNHDA and CDR2 SQIVND (reference sequence). The V gene lost 4 bases and the J gene lost 1 base, with 5 bases spanning the gap. This CDR3 is 13 amino acids long. In DNA form, the CDR3 reads TGTGCCAGTAGTAGCCAGAGCAATCAGCCCCAGCATTTT. Amino acids: CASSSQSNQPQHF.